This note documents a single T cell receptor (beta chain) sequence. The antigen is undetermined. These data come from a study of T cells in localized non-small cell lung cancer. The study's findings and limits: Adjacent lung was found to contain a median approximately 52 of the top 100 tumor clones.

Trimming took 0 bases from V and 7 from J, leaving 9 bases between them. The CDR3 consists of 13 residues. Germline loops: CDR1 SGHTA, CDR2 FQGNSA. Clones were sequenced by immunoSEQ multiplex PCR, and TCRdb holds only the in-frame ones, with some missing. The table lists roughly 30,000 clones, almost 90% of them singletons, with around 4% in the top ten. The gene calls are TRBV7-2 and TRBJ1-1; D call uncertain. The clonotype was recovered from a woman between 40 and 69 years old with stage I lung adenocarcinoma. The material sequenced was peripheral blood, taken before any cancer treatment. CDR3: CASSLASRYEAFF. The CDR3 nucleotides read TGTGCCAGCAGCTTAGCGTCCAGGTATGAAGCTTTCTTT.